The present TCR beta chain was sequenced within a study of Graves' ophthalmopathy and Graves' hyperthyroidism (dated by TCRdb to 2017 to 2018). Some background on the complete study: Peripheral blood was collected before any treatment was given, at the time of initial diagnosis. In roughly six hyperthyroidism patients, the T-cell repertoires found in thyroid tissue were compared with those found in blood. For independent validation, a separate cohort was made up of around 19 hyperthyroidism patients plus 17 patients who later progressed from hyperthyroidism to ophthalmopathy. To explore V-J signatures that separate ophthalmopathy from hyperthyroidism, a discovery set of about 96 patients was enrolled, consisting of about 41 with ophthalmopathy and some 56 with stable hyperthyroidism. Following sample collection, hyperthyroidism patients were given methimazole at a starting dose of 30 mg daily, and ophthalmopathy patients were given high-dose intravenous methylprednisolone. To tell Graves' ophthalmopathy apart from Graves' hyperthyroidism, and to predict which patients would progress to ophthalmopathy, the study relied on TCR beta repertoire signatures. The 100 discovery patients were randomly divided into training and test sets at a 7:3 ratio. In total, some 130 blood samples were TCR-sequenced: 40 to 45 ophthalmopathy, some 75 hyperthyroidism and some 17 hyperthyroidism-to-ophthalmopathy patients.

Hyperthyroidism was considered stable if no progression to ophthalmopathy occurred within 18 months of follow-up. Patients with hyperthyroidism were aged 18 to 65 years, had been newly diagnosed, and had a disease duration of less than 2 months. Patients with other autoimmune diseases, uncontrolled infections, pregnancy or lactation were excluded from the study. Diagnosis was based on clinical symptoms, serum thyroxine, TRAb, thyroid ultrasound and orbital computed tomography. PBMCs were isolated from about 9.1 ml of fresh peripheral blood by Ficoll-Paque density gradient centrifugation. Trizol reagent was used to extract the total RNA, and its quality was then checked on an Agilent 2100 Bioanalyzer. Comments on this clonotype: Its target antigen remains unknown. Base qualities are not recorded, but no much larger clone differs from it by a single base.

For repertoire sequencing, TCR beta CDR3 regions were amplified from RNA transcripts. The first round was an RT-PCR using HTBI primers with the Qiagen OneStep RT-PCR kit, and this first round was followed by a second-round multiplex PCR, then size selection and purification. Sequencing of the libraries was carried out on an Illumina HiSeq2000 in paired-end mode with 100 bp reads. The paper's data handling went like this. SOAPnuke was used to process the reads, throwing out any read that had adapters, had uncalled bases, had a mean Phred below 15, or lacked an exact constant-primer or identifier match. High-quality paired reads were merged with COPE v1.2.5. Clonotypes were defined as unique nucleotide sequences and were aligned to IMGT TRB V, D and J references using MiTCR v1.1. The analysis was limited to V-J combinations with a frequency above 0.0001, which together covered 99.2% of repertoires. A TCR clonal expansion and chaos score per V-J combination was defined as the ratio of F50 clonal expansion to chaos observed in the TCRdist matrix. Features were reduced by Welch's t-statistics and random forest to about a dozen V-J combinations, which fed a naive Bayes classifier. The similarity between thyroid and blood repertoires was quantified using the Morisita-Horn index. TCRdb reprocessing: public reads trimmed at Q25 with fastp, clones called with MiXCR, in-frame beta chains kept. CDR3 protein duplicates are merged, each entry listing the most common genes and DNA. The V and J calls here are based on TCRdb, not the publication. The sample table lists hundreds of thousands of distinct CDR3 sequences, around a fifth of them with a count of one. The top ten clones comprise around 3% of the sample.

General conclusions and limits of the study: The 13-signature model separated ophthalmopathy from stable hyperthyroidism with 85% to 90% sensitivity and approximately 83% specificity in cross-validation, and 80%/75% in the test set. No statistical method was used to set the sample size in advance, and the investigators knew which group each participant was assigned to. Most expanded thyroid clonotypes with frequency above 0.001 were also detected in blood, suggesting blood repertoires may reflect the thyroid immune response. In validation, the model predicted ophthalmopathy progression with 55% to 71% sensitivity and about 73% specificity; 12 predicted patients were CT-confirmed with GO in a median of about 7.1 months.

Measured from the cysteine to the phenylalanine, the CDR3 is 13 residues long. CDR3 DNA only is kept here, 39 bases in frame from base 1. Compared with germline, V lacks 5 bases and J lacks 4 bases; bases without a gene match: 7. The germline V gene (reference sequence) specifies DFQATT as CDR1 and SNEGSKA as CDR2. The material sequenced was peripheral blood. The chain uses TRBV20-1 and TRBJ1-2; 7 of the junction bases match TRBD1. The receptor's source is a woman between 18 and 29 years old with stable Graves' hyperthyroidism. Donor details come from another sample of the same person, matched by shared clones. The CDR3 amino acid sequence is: CSAETGESYGYTF. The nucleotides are TGCAGTGCTGAAACAGGGGAAAGCTATGGCTACACCTTC.